In this sample, the clone carrying this T cell receptor (beta chain) turned up a few times. The antigen is undetermined. This entry is derived from a study of cytomegalovirus exposure and HLA in healthy donors. General observations from the study: The study designated around 150 TCR beta chains cytomegalovirus-associated. Highly shared sequence variants in one cluster were likely a sequencing artifact.

V shed 6 bases, J shed 5 bases, and the junction held 4 bases outside the gene matches. The germline CDR1 and CDR2 sequences are SGHTA and FQGNSA. The CDR3 has 13 amino acids. The PCR was carried out with 60 Vbeta primers and 13 Jbeta primers. Profiled with immunoSEQ multiplex PCR; TCRdb holds only in-frame clones, not every one. The sample lists 80,000 to 100,000 clones; 70% to 75% were seen once. The chain has TRBV7-2 and TRBJ2-1; TRBD2 aligns across 7 bases. The sequence was collected from a woman younger than 30 in good health and CMV-seropositive. The sequencing input was PBMCs. In DNA form, the CDR3 reads TGTGCCAGCAGACCAGCGGGAAACAATGAGCAGTTCTTC. Its protein product is CASRPAGNNEQFF. The whole variable domain, filled in from reference TRBV7-2 and TRBJ2-1, reads GAGVSQSPSNKVTEKGKDVELRCDPISGHTALYWYRQSLGQGLEFLIYFQGNSAPDKSGLPSDRFSAERTGGSVSTLTIQRTQQEDSAVYLCASRPAGNNEQFFGPGTRLTVL.